Listed below are T cell receptor beta chains from one sample, sequenced in a study of blood T cell repertoires in COVID-19. Clones were sequenced by immunoSEQ multiplex PCR, and TCRdb holds only the in-frame ones, with some missing. The sample has just under 40,000 clones, approximately 79% seen once. Sequencing was carried out using peripheral blood. These TCRs come from a man between 65 and 85 years old with acute or convalescent COVID-19. The CDR3 runs from the conserved cysteine through the conserved F or W. The D gene is left open where the match is weak. Clone size, where shown, is once, few, many, or a class for clones that have expanded.

clone_size,d_call,j_call,v_call,cdr3_nt,cdr3_aa
.,.,TRBJ1-3,TRBV9,TGTGCCAGCAGCGCCGACTTAAGGGGGTCTGGAAACACCATATATTTT,CASSADLRGSGNTIYF
.,.,TRBJ1-2,TRBV9,TGTGCCAGCAGCGTAGGGGAGGGTACCTATGGCTACACCTTC,CASSVGEGTYGYTF
.,TRBD2,TRBJ2-4,TRBV4-1,TGCGCCAGCAGTCCTAGCCTTAGCGGGAGCGAGGCGAACATTCAGTACTTC,CASSPSLSGSEANIQYF
.,.,TRBJ2-1,TRBV6-5,TGTGCCAGCAAACTATCTAGCTCCTACAATGAGCAGTTCTTC,CASKLSSSYNEQFF
.,TRBD2,TRBJ2-4,TRBV6-5,TGTGCCAGCAGTTACCTATCGGGGGGAGCGTCGAACATTCAGTACTTC,CASSYLSGGASNIQYF
.,.,TRBJ2-5,TRBV7-2,TGTGCCAGCAGCTTAGGGTGGGGCAACCAAGAGACCCAGTACTTC,CASSLGWGNQETQYF
many,TRBD1,TRBJ1-5,TRBV12-5,TGTGCTAGTGGGACAGGGAATCAGCCCCAGCATTTT,CASGTGNQPQHF
.,.,TRBJ2-6,TRBV28,TGTGCCAGCAGTTCCTCGTATAGAACTGGGGCCAACGTCCTGACTTTC,CASSSSYRTGANVLTF
once,.,TRBJ2-7,TRBV4-1,TGCGCCAGCAGCCAAGATCAACTGCTCTCCGAGCAGTACTTC,CASSQDQLLSEQYF
.,TRBD1,TRBJ1-4,TRBV5-1,TGCGCCAGCAAAACCGGGACAGGGGATGAAAAACTGTTTTTT,CASKTGTGDEKLFF
few,TRBD2,TRBJ2-7,TRBV19,TGTGCCAGTAGTATAGAGGACGGGAGGGCAAGCGAGCAGTACTTC,CASSIEDGRASEQYF
.,.,TRBJ2-7,TRBV9,TGTGCCAGCGGTGGGGCGGCGGGGTTCTCCTACGAGCAGTACTTC,CASGGAAGFSYEQYF
few,.,TRBJ1-1,TRBV11-3,TGTGCCAGCAGCGCGGGGGGGGAGAGGTGGGCTTTCTTT,CASSAGGERWAFF
.,.,TRBJ1-1,TRBV18,TGTGCCAGCCTACCTGGACAGAACACTGAAGCTTTCTTT,CASLPGQNTEAFF
.,.,TRBJ1-6,TRBV28,TGTGCCAGCAGTTCCTCGGGACTAAAGTATTCACCCCTCCACTTT,CASSSSGLKYSPLHF
few,.,TRBJ2-7,TRBV6-1,TGTGCCAGCAGTGATTTTACCCGACTCTGGTACTTC,CASSDFTRLWYF
.,.,TRBJ1-5,TRBV18,TGTGCCAGCTCACCCGCGCCAGCTAGGAATCAGCCCCAGCATTTT,CASSPAPARNQPQHF
few,TRBD2,TRBJ2-2,TRBV28,TGTGCCAGCAGGCCGGGACTAGCGGGAGTAGCCGGGGAGCTGTTTTTT,CASRPGLAGVAGELFF
.,TRBD2,TRBJ2-7,TRBV7-2,TGTGCCAGCAGCTTAGTTGCGGGAGGCTCCTACGAGCAGTACTTC,CASSLVAGGSYEQYF
.,TRBD2,TRBJ2-1,TRBV9,TGTGCCAGCAGCGCAAGTCTCGAGCAGCGGGAGATAAGCTATGAGCAGTTCTTC,CASSASLEQREISYEQFF
.,.,TRBJ1-1,TRBV5-1,TGCGCCAGCAGCTTGGGGGGAGGGAACACTGAAGCTTTCTTT,CASSLGGGNTEAFF
.,.,TRBJ1-1,TRBV28,TGTGCCAGCAGGAGAAGCCTGAACACTGAAGCTTTCTTT,CASRRSLNTEAFF
few,TRBD2,TRBJ2-7,TRBV28,TGTGCCAGTAACCCCGGACTAGCTACGGGGGAGCAGTACTTC,CASNPGLATGEQYF
.,.,TRBJ2-4,TRBV23-1,TGCGCCAGCAGGGAGAAGGAGGCCAAAAACATTCAGTACTTC,CASREKEAKNIQYF
once,TRBD2,TRBJ2-3,TRBV11-2,TGTGCCAGCAGCTTAGTGCCTAGCGGGCTGGGAGGGAATACGCAGTATTTT,CASSLVPSGLGGNTQYF
few,.,TRBJ2-3,TRBV24-1,TGTGCCACCAGTGATCCGGGCGGGAAAATCACAGATACGCAGTATTTT,CATSDPGGKITDTQYF
few,.,TRBJ2-1,TRBV24-1,TGTGCCACCAGTGATTTCGGGAGCTCCTACAATGAGCAGTTCTTC,CATSDFGSSYNEQFF
.,.,TRBJ1-1,TRBV29-1,TGCAGCGGCGGGGGGGCGATGAACACTGAAGCTTTCTTT,CSGGGAMNTEAFF
.,TRBD2,TRBJ2-1,TRBV7-3,TGTGCCAGCAGGCGATCTAGCGGGAGGGCCAATGAGCAGTTCTTC,CASRRSSGRANEQFF
once,.,TRBJ1-4,TRBV4-2,TGTGCCAGCAGCCAAGTAATCGCCGGTTCCACAACTAATGAAAAACTGTTTTTT,CASSQVIAGSTTNEKLFF
.,.,TRBJ2-7,TRBV12-3/TRBV12-4,TGTGCCAGCAGGAGCGGTTCCTCCTACGAGCAGTACTTC,CASRSGSSYEQYF
.,TRBD1,TRBJ2-2,TRBV18,TGTGCCAGCTCACCGCCGGGACAGGGGGCCACCGGGGAGCTGTTTTTT,CASSPPGQGATGELFF
.,.,TRBJ1-2,TRBV27,TGTGCCAGCAGCACGACAGTGAGTAACTATGGCTACACCTTC,CASSTTVSNYGYTF
.,TRBD1,TRBJ2-7,TRBV7-8,TGTGCCAGCAGCTTAGGCCCCTCGAGGACAGGGCTCTCCTACGAGCAGTACTTC,CASSLGPSRTGLSYEQYF
few,.,TRBJ1-2,TRBV5-4,TGTGCCAGCAGCTCATTCGGGGCTAACTATGGCTACACCTTC,CASSSFGANYGYTF
.,TRBD1,TRBJ1-2,TRBV27,TGTGCCAGCCGGCGGACAGGGGCTGACTATGGCTACACCTTC,CASRRTGADYGYTF
once,TRBD1,TRBJ1-4,TRBV27,TGTGCCAGCAGCGGACAGGGGGCTGAAAAACTGTTTTTT,CASSGQGAEKLFF
.,TRBD1,TRBJ2-2,TRBV5-1,TGCGCCAGCAGCCTCGAAGGACAGGGGTTCGGGGAGCTGTTTTTT,CASSLEGQGFGELFF
.,TRBD2,TRBJ2-1,TRBV4-3,TGCGCCAGCAGCCAAGAAGGGACTAGCGGGAGGGCCCACCACAATGAGCAGTTCTTC,CASSQEGTSGRAHHNEQFF
.,.,TRBJ1-2,TRBV28,TGTGCCAGCAGTTTGGGCAGGGGCTATGGCTACACCTTC,CASSLGRGYGYTF
.,TRBD2,TRBJ2-7,TRBV19,TGTGCCAGTAGTATCTCAGCGGGAGGACCCTACGAGCAGTACTTC,CASSISAGGPYEQYF
.,TRBD1,TRBJ1-3,TRBV5-5,TGTGCCAGCAGCTGGTGGGACAGGGGCTCTGGAAACACCATATATTTT,CASSWWDRGSGNTIYF
.,.,TRBJ1-5,TRBV7-8,TGTGCCAGCAGCTTAGAAGGGGCCTTAAGCGATCAGCCCCAGCATTTT,CASSLEGALSDQPQHF
.,.,TRBJ1-1,TRBV5-4,TGTGCCAGCAGCGCGACAGCCACATCGAACACTGAAGCTTTCTTT,CASSATATSNTEAFF
.,.,TRBJ2-3,TRBV19,TGTGCCAGTAGTGGACGGGAAGAGTCGGTAGATACGCAGTATTTT,CASSGREESVDTQYF
.,.,TRBJ1-4,TRBV5-1,TGCGCCAGCAGCTCGGGGGGCGAGAGTGAAAAACTGTTTTTT,CASSSGGESEKLFF
.,TRBD2,TRBJ2-5,TRBV24-1,TGTGCCATTGGGACTAGCGGTGGGGGGGCCCAGTACTTC,CAIGTSGGGAQYF
once,TRBD1,TRBJ2-1,TRBV18,TGTGCCAGCTCACCGGGACAGGGGGCCTATGAGCAGTTCTTC,CASSPGQGAYEQFF
.,.,TRBJ2-1,TRBV2,TGTGCCAGCAGTGAAGGGACCCTGAGGGTCTACAATGAGCAGTTCTTC,CASSEGTLRVYNEQFF
.,.,TRBJ2-7,TRBV11-2,TGTGCCAGCAGCTTAGGGACAGCTCCTGAGCAGTACTTC,CASSLGTAPEQYF
.,TRBD2,TRBJ2-5,TRBV7-2,TGTGCCAGCTCCCGGGCCCTGGCGGGAGGGGAGACCCAGTACTTC,CASSRALAGGETQYF